Listed here are 14 T cell receptor beta chains from one sample, sequenced in a study of T-cell reconstitution after alpha-beta-depleted transplantation in children. For TCRbeta, the library was prepared with unique molecular identifiers. TCRdb reprocessed the PCR reads with MiXCR, giving one entry per CDR3 protein. The table shows approximately 130,000 distinct CDR3 sequences, with about 9.5% occurring only once. The sequencing used PBMCs, mostly from graft donor cells, collected 180 days after TCRalphabeta/CD19-depleted stem cell transplant. These TCRs come from a girl under three years old who had a stem cell transplant for combined immunodeficiency, so the T cells may come from the graft donor.

The chain combines TRBV5-1 with TRBJ2-1; D unclear. Trimming stripped 0 bases from V and 2 bases from J, with 15 bases between. CDR3 size: 17 residues. Per the germline V gene, CDR1 is SGHRS and CDR2 is YFSETQ. The CDR3 bases are TGCGCCAGCAGCTTGGCTCCCCAGGCCCCGACCTACAATGAGCAGTTCTTC. Protein: CASSLAPQAPTYNEQFF.

This chain joins TRBV29-1 and TRBJ2-5; TRBD1 matches 10 bases. Germline assignment: CDR1 SQVTM and CDR2 ANQGSEA. The CDR3 runs 14 residues. V gave up 2 bases and J gave up 2 bases; unmatched junction bases: 2. The CDR3 is CSVERQGAQETQYF. CDR3 nucleotide sequence: TGCAGCGTTGAAAGACAGGGGGCACAAGAGACCCAGTACTTC.

This clonotype was detected a few times. The rearrangement uses TRBV12-3 or TRBV12-4 and TRBJ1-1; 8 positions match TRBD1. This CDR3 contains 16 residues. V shed 5 bases and J 5 bases; nucleotides not matched to a gene: 13. CDR3 protein: CASSTGTGQAGTEAFF. CDR3 DNA: TGTGCCAGCAGTACAGGGACAGGTCAGGCGGGGACTGAAGCTTTCTTT.

The chain has TRBV10-3 and TRBJ1-2; D gene unclear. This CDR3 is 13 amino acids long. The V gene lost 2 bases and the J gene lost 2 bases, with 6 bases spanning the gap. The germline gives CDR1 ENHRY, CDR2 SYGVKD. The chain's CDR3 is CAISEGPNYGYTF. Here the CDR3 DNA reads TGTGCCATCAGTGAGGGGCCCAACTATGGCTACACCTTC.

This clonotype turned up a few times. The CDR3 loop is CASSSNRGREAFF. The CDR3 nucleotides read TGTGCCAGCAGTTCCAACAGGGGGCGGGAAGCTTTCTTT. The chain carries TRBV12-3 or TRBV12-4 and TRBJ1-1; 9 bases map to TRBD1. Losses at the gene ends were 4 bases for V and 8 bases for J; bases not matched to a gene: 5. This CDR3 is built from 13 residues.

There are many counts of this clonotype. V gene TRBV10-3 combines with J gene TRBJ1-5; no clear D gene. The CDR3 is 14 amino acids. The germline V and J ends were trimmed by 2 bases and 6 bases, with 11 bases remaining between them. Germline V lookup: CDR1 ENHRY, CDR2 SYGVKD. CDR3 bases: TGTGCCATCAGTGAGAATCTGGGAAGTCAGCCCCAGCATTTT. Translating gives CAISENLGSQPQHF.

This clonotype has ten or more counts. V gene TRBV10-3 combines with J gene TRBJ2-5; unclear D gene. CDR1 and CDR2 (germline): ENHRY, SYGVKD. Trimming stripped 4 bases from V and 5 bases from J, with 11 bases between. The CDR3 covers 13 residues. The CDR3 protein is CAISGSGSETQYF. CDR3 DNA: TGTGCCATCAGTGGAAGTGGATCGGAGACCCAGTACTTC.

This clonotype was detected only a few times. The V and J genes are TRBV12-3 or TRBV12-4 and TRBJ1-2, with D possibly being TRBD1 (6 bases). Trimming removed 1 base from V and 2 bases from J, with 17 bases in between. This CDR3 comprises 17 residues. CDR3 DNA sequence: TGTGCCAGCAGTTTAGGCCCTGTGGGGGGCGCAAACTATGGCTACACCTTC. Amino acids: CASSLGPVGGANYGYTF.

This clonotype has a handful of counts. The chain employs TRBV30 and TRBJ1-1; D remains unclear. The CDR3 loop spans 11 amino acids. Germline assignment: CDR1 GTSNPN and CDR2 SVGIG (reference sequence). V was pared by 4 bases and J by 0 bases, with 3 bases between. CDR3 bases: TGTGCCTGGACCCTGAACACTGAAGCTTTCTTT. Protein sequence: CAWTLNTEAFF.

This clonotype was seen a few times. This sequence joins TRBV7-2 and TRBJ2-5; D perhaps matches TRBD2 (7 bases). The CDR3 runs 17 residues. Per the germline V gene, CDR1 is SGHTA and CDR2 is FQGNSA. The V end was cut by 3 bases, the J end by 6 bases, with 23 bases between. CDR3 residues: CASSFYVTGRGVQTQYF. The CDR3 coding sequence is TGTGCCAGCAGCTTCTACGTTACAGGGAGGGGGGTACAGACCCAGTACTTC.

The chain recombines TRBV20-1 with TRBJ2-3; possibly TRBD2 for D (7 bases). Germline V gives CDR1 DFQATT, CDR2 SNEGSKA (reference sequence). CDR3 length: 12 residues. V was cut by 6 bases and J by 8 bases, with 15 bases left in between. The CDR3 sequence is CSAGGGGSTQYF. CDR3 DNA sequence: TGCAGTGCGGGAGGGGGGGGCAGTACGCAGTATTTT.

This clonotype was counted at least ten times. This chain joins TRBV28 and TRBJ1-4; maybe TRBD1 (5 bases). There are 14 residues in the CDR3. Trimming shortened V by 3 bases and J by 7 bases, and 12 bases separated the two germline ends. In germline, CDR1 is MDHEN, CDR2 SYDVKM. CDR3 protein: CASSFFREIEKLFF. DNA of the CDR3: TGTGCCAGCAGTTTTTTCAGGGAAATTGAAAAACTGTTTTTT.

The rearrangement links TRBV7-3 to TRBJ2-1; TRBD2 aligns across 9 bases. The V gene end was trimmed by 2 bases and the J gene end by 6 bases; junction bases not matched to a gene: 5. This CDR3 has 15 residues. CDR1 and CDR2 (germline): SGHTA, FQGTGA. The CDR3: CASSLAGGPGNEQFF. The CDR3, as DNA: TGTGCCAGCAGCTTAGCGGGGGGGCCCGGCAATGAGCAGTTCTTC.

This clonotype was seen only a few times. The chain couples TRBV7-8 to TRBJ2-7; D possibly uses TRBD1 or TRBD2 (5 bases each). CDR1 is SGHVS, CDR2 FQNEAQ, per germline. V was shortened by 5 bases and J by 2 bases, with 13 bases between the two germline ends. The CDR3 is 14 residues long. As DNA, the CDR3 is TGTGCCAGCAGCCTCGCCGGGACCCCCTACGAGCAGTACTTC. Amino acids: CASSLAGTPYEQYF.